These T cell receptor beta chains were read from a single sample in a study of tumor and adjacent non-tumor tissue in lung cancer. TCRdb reanalysed the multiplex PCR reads using MiXCR and keeps one entry per CDR3 protein. The table lists roughly 75,000 distinct CDR3 sequences, under 80% of them singletons. Sequenced sample: lung tumor tissue. The receptors shown here come from a woman between 50 and 59 years old with non-small cell lung cancer. Both conserved end residues are part of each CDR3. A D gene is named only where the DNA matches it firmly. Clone size, where shown, is once, few, many, or a class for clones that have expanded.

v_gene: TRBV6-5; j_gene: TRBJ2-7; d_gene: -; abundance: -; CDR3nt: TGTGCCAGCACCGGCGGGTGGATGTCCTACGAGCAGTACTTC; CDR3aa: CASTGGWMSYEQYF
v_gene: TRBV19; j_gene: TRBJ2-1; d_gene: -; abundance: few; CDR3nt: TGTGCCAGTAGTAATCTGGTTAACAATGAGCAGTTCTTC; CDR3aa: CASSNLVNNEQFF
v_gene: TRBV5-1; j_gene: TRBJ2-7; d_gene: -; abundance: -; CDR3nt: TGCGCCAGCAGCTTCAGCCGGACAGCTCTCTACGAGCAGTATTTC; CDR3aa: CASSFSRTALYEQYF
v_gene: TRBV7-3; j_gene: TRBJ1-1; d_gene: -; abundance: many; CDR3nt: TGTGCCAGCAGCCGAACGATGAACACTGAAGCTTTCTTT; CDR3aa: CASSRTMNTEAFF
v_gene: TRBV4-2; j_gene: TRBJ1-2; d_gene: -; abundance: -; CDR3nt: TGTGCCAGCAGCCAGGATAGCAGTGATGGCTACACCTTC; CDR3aa: CASSQDSSDGYTF
v_gene: TRBV6-5; j_gene: TRBJ2-5; d_gene: -; abundance: -; CDR3nt: TGTGCCAGCAGTCTCCTCGGGACATTTCCAGAGGCCCAGTACTTC; CDR3aa: CASSLLGTFPEAQYF
v_gene: TRBV5-5; j_gene: TRBJ2-1; d_gene: -; abundance: few; CDR3nt: TGTGCCAGCAGCTCGGAGGGGGAGGCCTACAATGAGCAGTTCTTC; CDR3aa: CASSSEGEAYNEQFF
v_gene: TRBV30; j_gene: TRBJ2-1; d_gene: -; abundance: -; CDR3nt: TGTGCCTGGAGTGGACAGGTCAATGAGCAGTTCTTC; CDR3aa: CAWSGQVNEQFF
v_gene: TRBV12-3/TRBV12-4; j_gene: TRBJ2-1; d_gene: TRBD2; abundance: few; CDR3nt: TGTGCCAGCAGTTTATTTGGGACTACCGACAATGAGCAGTTCTTC; CDR3aa: CASSLFGTTDNEQFF
v_gene: TRBV6-5; j_gene: TRBJ2-7; d_gene: TRBD2; abundance: -; CDR3nt: TGTGCCATCAGTTACTCAGGGACTAGAGGGATGGGGGAGCAGTACTTC; CDR3aa: CAISYSGTRGMGEQYF
v_gene: TRBV10-2; j_gene: TRBJ2-1; d_gene: -; abundance: few; CDR3nt: TGCGCCAGCAGCGAGTCGGAGGGTAATCCCTCCTACAATGAGCAGTTCTTC; CDR3aa: CASSESEGNPSYNEQFF
v_gene: TRBV6-6; j_gene: TRBJ2-5; d_gene: TRBD2; abundance: -; CDR3nt: TGTGTCAGCAGTTACTCACTTGCGGGAGGGGGCCAAGAGACCCAGTACTTC; CDR3aa: CVSSYSLAGGGQETQYF
v_gene: TRBV6-5; j_gene: TRBJ2-1; d_gene: -; abundance: -; CDR3nt: TGTGCCAACAATTACAATAGGGGCCATGAGCAGTTCTTC; CDR3aa: CANNYNRGHEQFF
v_gene: TRBV10-2; j_gene: TRBJ2-2; d_gene: -; abundance: once; CDR3nt: TGCATCACCAGTGAGGCCCCCACCGGGGAGCTGTTTTTT; CDR3aa: CITSEAPTGELFF
v_gene: TRBV29-1; j_gene: TRBJ1-1; d_gene: TRBD1; abundance: -; CDR3nt: TGCAGCGTTGTACCTCCAGGGGGTAACACTCAAGCTTTCTTT; CDR3aa: CSVVPPGGNTQAFF
v_gene: TRBV5-6; j_gene: TRBJ2-5; d_gene: TRBD1; abundance: -; CDR3nt: TGTGCTAGGAGCTGGCGGACAGGCATGGGGGATACCCAGTACTTC; CDR3aa: CARSWRTGMGDTQYF
v_gene: TRBV11-2; j_gene: TRBJ2-1; d_gene: TRBD2; abundance: -; CDR3nt: TGTGCTGAATGGGAGGGAGGGCCGCGCGAGCATTTCTTC; CDR3aa: CAEWEGGPREHFF
v_gene: TRBV6-6; j_gene: TRBJ2-5; d_gene: -; abundance: -; CDR3nt: TGTGCTAGCAGGGCCCCACAAGAGACCCAGTACTTC; CDR3aa: CASRAPQETQYF
v_gene: TRBV6-4; j_gene: TRBJ2-3; d_gene: TRBD1; abundance: -; CDR3nt: TGTGCCAGCAGTTGGGACAGCACAGGTACGCAGTATTTT; CDR3aa: CASSWDSTGTQYF
v_gene: TRBV24-1; j_gene: TRBJ2-3; d_gene: -; abundance: -; CDR3nt: TGTACCACCAGTGATTCCCGTCGACGGGAGTTAGGCACGCAGTATTTT; CDR3aa: CTTSDSRRRELGTQYF
v_gene: TRBV11-2; j_gene: TRBJ2-3; d_gene: -; abundance: -; CDR3nt: TGTGCCAGCAGCTTAAATCGGGCAGATATACAGTATTTT; CDR3aa: CASSLNRADIQYF
v_gene: TRBV6-2/TRBV6-3; j_gene: TRBJ2-1; d_gene: TRBD1; abundance: once; CDR3nt: TGTATCAGCAGTTCAGGGACAGGGGGAACTTACAATGAGCAGTTCTTC; CDR3aa: CISSSGTGGTYNEQFF
v_gene: TRBV11-2; j_gene: TRBJ1-4; d_gene: -; abundance: -; CDR3nt: TGTGCCAGCAGTTTAGCAGGGATTAACGAAGAACTGTTTTTT; CDR3aa: CASSLAGINEELFF
v_gene: TRBV24-1; j_gene: TRBJ2-5; d_gene: TRBD2; abundance: -; CDR3nt: TGTGCCACCAATGATTTTAGCGGGAGGATGCAAGAGACCCAGTATTTC; CDR3aa: CATNDFSGRMQETQYF
v_gene: TRBV10-2; j_gene: TRBJ2-3; d_gene: -; abundance: -; CDR3nt: TGCGCCAGCAGTGGGATAGGTCCCACAGATACGCATTATTTT; CDR3aa: CASSGIGPTDTHYF
v_gene: TRBV20-1; j_gene: TRBJ2-7; d_gene: TRBD2; abundance: -; CDR3nt: TGCAGTGCTAGAGATCCCCCCCCTAGTGTGAGCGGGGACGAGCAGTACTTC; CDR3aa: CSARDPPPSVSGDEQYF
v_gene: TRBV11-1; j_gene: TRBJ2-5; d_gene: TRBD1; abundance: -; CDR3nt: TGTGTCAGCAGCCCAGGACAGGGCGTAGAGGCCCAGTACTTC; CDR3aa: CVSSPGQGVEAQYF
v_gene: TRBV29-1; j_gene: TRBJ2-3; d_gene: TRBD2; abundance: -; CDR3nt: TGCAGCGTCCAAGGGGGACTAGCGGGATCAGCAGATACGCGGTATTTT; CDR3aa: CSVQGGLAGSADTRYF
v_gene: TRBV6-2/TRBV6-3; j_gene: TRBJ1-2; d_gene: TRBD1; abundance: -; CDR3nt: TGTGCCAGCAGTTACGGGACAGATAACTATGGCTACACCTTC; CDR3aa: CASSYGTDNYGYTF
v_gene: TRBV12-3/TRBV12-4; j_gene: TRBJ1-1; d_gene: -; abundance: -; CDR3nt: TGTGCCAGCAGTCCCACCGGGGAGCAGATGAACAGTGAAGCTTTCTTT; CDR3aa: CASSPTGEQMNSEAFF
v_gene: TRBV11-2; j_gene: TRBJ2-1; d_gene: -; abundance: -; CDR3nt: TGTACAAGGAGCTTTGGCAGTGCCGACAATGAGCAGTTCTTC; CDR3aa: CTRSFGSADNEQFF
v_gene: TRBV29-1; j_gene: TRBJ2-3; d_gene: -; abundance: once; CDR3nt: TGCAGCGTCAAGGCAGGGGCGAGAACTGGAGCGGGCACAGATACGCAGTATTTT; CDR3aa: CSVKAGARTGAGTDTQYF
v_gene: TRBV12-3/TRBV12-4; j_gene: TRBJ2-5; d_gene: -; abundance: -; CDR3nt: TGTGCCAGCAGTTACCGAGAAAGCCAAGAGACCCAGTATTTC; CDR3aa: CASSYRESQETQYF
v_gene: TRBV28; j_gene: TRBJ2-7; d_gene: TRBD1; abundance: -; CDR3nt: TGTGTCAGCACACGACAGGGGGCAACCCACGAGCAGTACTTC; CDR3aa: CVSTRQGATHEQYF
v_gene: TRBV10-3; j_gene: TRBJ1-2; d_gene: -; abundance: -; CDR3nt: TGTGCCATCAATGAGTCTGAGACAACCTATGGCTACACCTTC; CDR3aa: CAINESETTYGYTF
v_gene: TRBV7-2; j_gene: TRBJ1-6; d_gene: -; abundance: -; CDR3nt: TGTGCCAGCAGCTTACTCGAAGCCTATAATTCACCCATCCACTTT; CDR3aa: CASSLLEAYNSPIHF
v_gene: TRBV19; j_gene: TRBJ2-1; d_gene: -; abundance: many; CDR3nt: TGTGCCAGTAGTCTCGGACTAGCAGGGGGTTTTGTGGATGAGCAGTTCTTC; CDR3aa: CASSLGLAGGFVDEQFF
v_gene: TRBV7-9; j_gene: TRBJ2-7; d_gene: -; abundance: -; CDR3nt: TGTGCCAGCAGTTTCCGGGACGGAACCTACGAGCAGTACTTC; CDR3aa: CASSFRDGTYEQYF
v_gene: TRBV4-1; j_gene: TRBJ2-2; d_gene: -; abundance: -; CDR3nt: TGCACCAGTAGCCAAGAAGGGGGTCTAGTGACCGAGGAGCTGTTTTTT; CDR3aa: CTSSQEGGLVTEELFF
v_gene: TRBV11-2; j_gene: TRBJ2-3; d_gene: -; abundance: many; CDR3nt: TGTGCCAGCAGCTTAGATCGCCAAGATACGCAGTATTTT; CDR3aa: CASSLDRQDTQYF
v_gene: TRBV20-1; j_gene: TRBJ2-7; d_gene: -; abundance: -; CDR3nt: TGCAGTGTTAGAGATTGGACTGATAACGAGCAGTACTTC; CDR3aa: CSVRDWTDNEQYF
v_gene: TRBV5-1; j_gene: TRBJ2-7; d_gene: -; abundance: many; CDR3nt: TGCGCCAGCAGCTTGGCCTGGGAAGACTACGAGCAGTACTTC; CDR3aa: CASSLAWEDYEQYF
v_gene: TRBV11-2; j_gene: TRBJ2-7; d_gene: -; abundance: -; CDR3nt: TGTGCCAGCAGCTTAACATGGGAGAACTCCTACGAGCAGTACTTC; CDR3aa: CASSLTWENSYEQYF
v_gene: TRBV10-3; j_gene: TRBJ2-2; d_gene: TRBD2; abundance: -; CDR3nt: TGTGCCCTCAGTGTACTAGCGGCGAACACTGGGGAGCTGTTTTTT; CDR3aa: CALSVLAANTGELFF
v_gene: TRBV12-3/TRBV12-4; j_gene: TRBJ2-3; d_gene: -; abundance: -; CDR3nt: TGTGCCGGCAGTTCGAGAGATCTGGCTCTGCGGGGCGCAGATACGCAGTATTTT; CDR3aa: CAGSSRDLALRGADTQYF
v_gene: TRBV11-3; j_gene: TRBJ1-2; d_gene: -; abundance: -; CDR3nt: TGTGCCACCAAGACGGCTTGCTATGGCCACGCCTTC; CDR3aa: CATKTACYGHAF
v_gene: TRBV4-2; j_gene: TRBJ2-1; d_gene: TRBD2; abundance: -; CDR3nt: TGTGTCAGCAGCCCCAAGCGGGAGACTTACAATGAGCAGTTCTTC; CDR3aa: CVSSPKRETYNEQFF
v_gene: TRBV20-1; j_gene: TRBJ2-1; d_gene: TRBD2; abundance: many; CDR3nt: TGCAGTGCTAGAGATTATGCGACTAGCGGGAGTGAGCAGTTCTTC; CDR3aa: CSARDYATSGSEQFF
v_gene: TRBV5-6; j_gene: TRBJ2-3; d_gene: TRBD2; abundance: -; CDR3nt: TGTGCCAGTGACTCCTACCGTACTAGCGGGAGGTCAGATATGCAGTATTTT; CDR3aa: CASDSYRTSGRSDMQYF
v_gene: TRBV28; j_gene: TRBJ2-5; d_gene: -; abundance: -; CDR3nt: TGTACCAGCAGTAACAGCTTGCCTGGGGAGGCCCAGTACTTC; CDR3aa: CTSSNSLPGEAQYF
v_gene: TRBV11-1; j_gene: TRBJ2-1; d_gene: TRBD2; abundance: -; CDR3nt: TGTGCCAGCAGCCCAGGGCTAGCGGGAGGGTTGCAGATCTTC; CDR3aa: CASSPGLAGGLQIF